These T cell receptor beta chains were read from a single sample in a study of T cell responses to AZD1222 COVID-19 vaccine. The protocol was immunoSEQ multiplex PCR, while the TCRdb copy is restricted to in-frame clones and leaves out a portion. The sample includes 65,000 to 100,000 clones, approximately 80% of them seen just once. Sequenced material: peripheral blood, taken on day 0 of AZD1222 vaccination. The receptors here all came from an adult in good health. CDR3s include the opening cysteine and the closing phenylalanine or tryptophan. The D gene is left open where the match is weak. Some rows mark clone size as missing; the rest say once, few, many or name a class of expanded clone.

>TRBV7-9|TRBD2|TRBJ2-1|.
CASSSLSGSSYNEQFF
TGTGCCAGCAGCTCCCTTAGCGGGAGCTCCTACAATGAGCAGTTCTTC
>TRBV19|.|TRBJ1-2|.
CASTPPVGRDYYGYTF
TGTGCCAGTACCCCGCCGGTGGGCAGGGACTACTATGGCTACACCTTC
>TRBV27|.|TRBJ1-2|.
CASSEGAANYGYTF
TGTGCCAGCAGTGAAGGGGCAGCTAACTATGGCTACACCTTC
>TRBV19|TRBD1|TRBJ1-5|.
CASSSGQVSNQPQHF
TGTGCCAGTAGTTCTGGACAGGTTAGCAATCAGCCCCAGCATTTT
>TRBV7-9|.|TRBJ1-1|.
CASSLQNTEAFF
TGTGCCAGCAGCTTACAGAACACTGAAGCTTTCTTT
>TRBV5-1|TRBD2|TRBJ2-5|.
CASSFGTSGKETQYF
TGCGCCAGCAGCTTTGGGACTAGCGGGAAAGAGACCCAGTACTTC
>TRBV11-2|TRBD1|TRBJ1-2|.
CASSPYFVRAGGREGYTF
TGTGCCAGCAGTCCCTATTTTGTTCGGGCAGGGGGTAGGGAAGGCTACACCTTC
>TRBV7-9|TRBD1|TRBJ1-2|.
CASSRSTGGGYTF
TGTGCCAGCAGCCGATCGACAGGGGGTGGCTACACCTTC
>TRBV6-5|.|TRBJ1-3|.
CASTSWGGGNTIYF
TGTGCCAGCACCTCGTGGGGGGGTGGAAACACCATATATTTT
>TRBV2|TRBD2|TRBJ2-1|.
CASSGAQTSVAGVYNEQFF
TGTGCCAGCAGCGGAGCCCAGACTAGCGTGGCGGGAGTGTACAATGAGCAGTTCTTC
>TRBV30|TRBD1|TRBJ1-1|.
CAWMFGTGKTEAFF
TGTGCCTGGATGTTTGGGACAGGGAAAACTGAAGCTTTCTTT
>TRBV29-1|TRBD2|TRBJ2-3|.
CSVDGGLLTSDTQYF
TGCAGCGTTGACGGGGGACTACTCACTTCAGATACGCAGTATTTT
>TRBV2|.|TRBJ1-1|.
CASSLTTEAFF
TGTGCCAGCAGTCTCACCACTGAAGCTTTCTTT
>TRBV5-1|TRBD2|TRBJ2-7|.
CASSPVAGAYEQYF
TGCGCCAGCAGCCCGGTAGCGGGGGCCTACGAGCAGTACTTC
>TRBV19|.|TRBJ1-2|.
CASKPPLGRSYGYTF
TGTGCCAGTAAGCCCCCGCTCGGACGGAGCTATGGCTACACCTTC
>TRBV4-2|TRBD1|TRBJ1-2|.
CASSQNIDRVDGYTF
TGTGCCAGCAGCCAGAATATTGACAGGGTTGATGGCTACACCTTC
>TRBV18|.|TRBJ2-2|.
CASSPRDRNTGELFF
TGTGCCAGCTCACCGAGGGACCGGAACACCGGGGAGCTGTTTTTT
>TRBV7-6|TRBD1|TRBJ2-2|.
CASSLEGAGELFF
TGTGCCAGCAGCTTAGAGGGGGCTGGGGAGCTGTTTTTT
>TRBV5-6|.|TRBJ1-2|.
CASNDRGRGYTF
TGTGCCAGCAACGATAGAGGGCGCGGCTACACCTTC
>TRBV12-5|.|TRBJ1-1|.
CASGLQGTRPFF
TGTGCTAGTGGTCTCCAGGGGACACGACCTTTCTTT
>TRBV4-2|TRBD2|TRBJ2-3|.
CASSQVRAGGATDTQYF
TGTGCCAGCAGCCAAGTGAGGGCGGGAGGGGCGACAGATACGCAGTATTTT
>TRBV19|.|TRBJ1-2|few
CASSTGGLWNSYGYTF
TGTGCCAGTAGTACCGGAGGGCTCTGGAACAGCTATGGCTACACCTTC
>TRBV4-1|.|TRBJ1-4|.
CASSQGLGEKLFF
TGCGCCAGCAGCCAAGGTTTGGGTGAAAAACTGTTTTTT
>TRBV6-1|.|TRBJ1-3|.
CASREVRGNTIYF
TGTGCCAGCAGAGAAGTGCGGGGAAACACCATATATTTT
>TRBV7-9|.|TRBJ1-3|.
CASSQTGMGNTIYF
TGTGCCAGCAGCCAAACAGGGATGGGAAACACCATATATTTT
>TRBV11-2|TRBD1|TRBJ1-2|.
CASRRSQGAASGYTF
TGTGCCAGCAGAAGGTCCCAGGGGGCTGCGAGTGGCTACACCTTC
>TRBV6-5|.|TRBJ2-1|few
CAVTFGSEQFF
TGTGCCGTGACCTTTGGCAGTGAGCAGTTCTTC
>TRBV3-1/TRBV3-2|.|TRBJ1-5|.
CASSQRGSQPQHF
TGTGCCAGCAGCCAAAGGGGATCTCAGCCCCAGCATTTT
>TRBV3-1/TRBV3-2|.|TRBJ2-5|once
CASSQSRVETQYF
TGTGCCAGCAGCCAATCCAGGGTGGAGACCCAGTACTTC
>TRBV5-4|.|TRBJ2-7|.
CASSAGTTYEQYF
TGTGCCAGCAGCGCGGGGACAACCTACGAGCAGTACTTC
>TRBV30|.|TRBJ2-3|.
CAWSVQVTQYF
TGTGCCTGGAGTGTACAGGTTACGCAGTATTTT
>TRBV4-2|.|TRBJ2-1|.
CASSQGQARDEQFF
TGTGCCAGCAGCCAAGGACAAGCTCGCGATGAGCAGTTCTTC
>TRBV9|TRBD2|TRBJ2-7|once
CASSGTAGASYEQYF
TGTGCCAGCAGCGGGACAGCGGGAGCGTCCTACGAGCAGTACTTC
>TRBV11-2|TRBD1|TRBJ1-1|.
CASSQTESRGQAFF
TGTGCCAGCAGCCAAACCGAGAGCAGGGGGCAGGCTTTCTTT
>TRBV18|.|TRBJ1-2|.
CASSPGVNYGYTF
TGTGCCAGCTCACCCGGGGTTAACTATGGCTACACCTTC
>TRBV24-1|.|TRBJ2-3|.
CATSDRVTDTQYF
TGTGCCACCAGTGATAGAGTTACAGATACGCAGTATTTT
>TRBV4-1|TRBD2|TRBJ2-7|few
CASSQEWGGDYEQYF
TGCGCCAGCAGCCAAGAATGGGGGGGAGACTACGAGCAGTACTTC
>TRBV18|.|TRBJ2-2|.
CASSPLTNPDTGELFF
TGTGCCAGCTCACCCCTCACAAATCCAGACACCGGGGAGCTGTTTTTT
>TRBV5-4|.|TRBJ2-7|few
CASSNQGSSYEQYF
TGTGCCAGCAGCAACCAAGGGTCGAGCTACGAGCAGTACTTC
>TRBV7-2|TRBD2|TRBJ2-2|.
CASIRLAGVNTGELFF
TGTGCCAGCATCCGACTAGCGGGAGTTAACACCGGGGAGCTGTTTTTT
>TRBV14|.|TRBJ1-1|once
CASSQGGQGTEAFF
TGTGCCAGCAGCCAAGGAGGGCAGGGTACTGAAGCTTTCTTT
>TRBV6-4|.|TRBJ2-7|.
CARGAGEQYF
TGTGCCAGGGGTGCAGGGGAGCAGTACTTC
>TRBV7-9|TRBD1|TRBJ2-2|.
CASGRTGQHLTTGELFF
TGTGCCAGCGGTCGGACAGGCCAACACTTAACGACCGGGGAGCTGTTTTTT
>TRBV14|.|TRBJ1-4|once
CASSPRPGWNEKLFF
TGTGCCAGCAGTCCTAGGCCAGGGTGGAATGAAAAACTGTTTTTT
>TRBV9|.|TRBJ1-1|.
CASSATGNTEAFF
TGTGCCAGCAGCGCGACAGGGAACACTGAAGCTTTCTTT
>TRBV5-1|TRBD2|TRBJ2-5|.
CASSSGRATETQYF
TGCGCCAGCAGCAGCGGGAGGGCGACGGAGACCCAGTACTTC
>TRBV9|.|TRBJ2-2|.
CASSDKGGNTGELFF
TGTGCCAGCAGCGACAAGGGGGGGAACACCGGGGAGCTGTTTTTT
>TRBV5-6|TRBD2|TRBJ2-2|.
CASSLVSGGIVTGELFF
TGTGCCAGCAGCTTGGTTAGCGGGGGGATTGTCACCGGGGAGCTGTTTTTT
>TRBV13|TRBD1|TRBJ1-2|.
CASSQGDGYGYTF
TGTGCCAGCAGTCAGGGGGACGGCTATGGCTACACCTTC
>TRBV19|.|TRBJ1-6|.
CASSNHGNSPLHF
TGTGCCAGTAGCAACCACGGGAATTCACCCCTCCACTTT
>TRBV4-1|TRBD1|TRBJ1-4|.
CASSRGQGRTNEKLFF
TGCGCCAGCAGCCGGGGACAGGGTCGAACTAATGAAAAACTGTTTTTT
>TRBV7-9|.|TRBJ1-2|.
CASSLKLRDTNYGYTF
TGTGCCAGCAGTCTAAAGCTGCGGGACACGAACTATGGCTACACCTTC
>TRBV6-5|.|TRBJ2-2|.
CASSLGYTGELFF
TGTGCCAGCAGCCTAGGGTACACCGGGGAGCTGTTTTTT
>TRBV14|.|TRBJ2-7|.
CASSPKWGFSSYEQYF
TGTGCCAGCAGCCCAAAGTGGGGCTTTAGCTCCTACGAGCAGTACTTC
>TRBV5-1|.|TRBJ1-1|.
CASRPGTPQWTEAFF
TGCGCCAGCAGGCCCGGGACACCCCAATGGACTGAAGCTTTCTTT